One and the same sample provided the 17 T cell receptor beta chains below, sequenced in a study of T-cell reconstitution after alpha-beta-depleted transplantation in children. During its preparation, the TCRbeta library received unique molecular identifiers. TCRdb reanalysed the PCR reads using MiXCR and keeps one entry per CDR3 protein. The top ten clones hold around 4.5% of a sample with around 800,000 distinct CDR3 sequences, roughly 15% of them seen once. The source was PBMCs, mostly from graft donor cells, collected 360 days after TCRalphabeta/CD19-depleted stem cell transplant. The receptors derive from a male patient younger than 18 who had a stem cell transplant for acute lymphoblastic leukemia, so the T cells may come from the graft donor.

This clonotype was found once. The chain uses TRBV20-1 and TRBJ2-3; 7 positions agree with TRBD2. Germline V CDR1 and CDR2: DFQATT, SNEGSKA (reference sequence). V dropped 5 bases and J dropped 1; count of bases not matched to a gene: 9. This CDR3 is 15 amino acids long. The CDR3 region has the DNA TGCAGTGCTCCGTGGACTAGTGTGGGCACAGATACGCAGTATTTT. It translates to CSAPWTSVGTDTQYF.

This clonotype was detected only a few times. The chain combines TRBV7-9 with TRBJ2-7, with D hard to call. The ends were cut back, 2 bases at V and 0 bases at J, with 11 bases in the middle. Germline assignment: CDR1 SEHNR and CDR2 FQNEAQ (reference sequence). The CDR3 extends over 15 amino acids. CDR3 region: CASSLIGLGSYEQYF. The CDR3 nucleotides are TGTGCCAGCAGCTTAATCGGGTTGGGCTCCTACGAGCAGTACTTC.

This chain uses TRBV7-6 with TRBJ2-2; TRBD2 is a possible D gene (5 bases). CDR3 length equals 16 residues. V was clipped by 3 bases and J by 6 bases, with 17 bases between them. The germline CDR1 and CDR2 sequences are SGHVS and FNYEAQ. The CDR3 is CASSFGFTQRAGELFF. The CDR3 nucleotides are TGTGCCAGCAGCTTCGGATTTACACAGAGGGCCGGGGAGCTGTTTTTT.

This clonotype was recorded at least ten times. This rearrangement joins TRBV4-1 to TRBJ2-3, with 7 nucleotides matching TRBD2. This CDR3 region has 15 residues. In germline, CDR1 is MGHRA, CDR2 YSYEKL. The J segment lost 0 bases and the V segment lost 5 bases, leaving 5 bases of the junction unmatched. This chain's CDR3 is CASSFGTTSTDTQYF. The CDR3 bases are TGCGCCAGCAGCTTCGGGACTACCAGCACAGATACGCAGTATTTT.

This rearrangement joins TRBV20-1 to TRBJ2-3; D gene uncertain. The V gene lost 0 bases and the J gene lost 2 bases, with 6 bases spanning the gap. The germline V gene has CDR1 DFQATT and CDR2 SNEGSKA (reference sequence). The CDR3 is 13 residues long. The CDR3 loop reads CSAREDLTDTQYF. In DNA, the CDR3 is TGCAGTGCTAGAGAGGACCTCACAGATACGCAGTATTTT.

The genes are TRBV12-3 or TRBV12-4 and TRBJ1-5; 7 bases map to TRBD1. This CDR3 is built from 15 residues. Trimming at V came to 1 base and at J to 2 bases, leaving 2 bases not matched to a gene. The CDR3 nucleotides read TGTGCCAGCAGTTTAGACACAGGGGGCAATCAGCCCCAGCATTTT. It codes for CASSLDTGGNQPQHF.

The chain has TRBV12-3 or TRBV12-4 and TRBJ2-7; D not resolved. The ends were cut back, 3 bases at V and 2 bases at J, with 8 bases in the middle. The CDR3 has 13 amino acids. CDR3 in DNA: TGTGCCAGCAGTTTCTCACAGCCCTACGAGCAGTACTTC. Protein sequence: CASSFSQPYEQYF.

The rearrangement joins TRBV20-1 to TRBJ2-4; tentatively, D is TRBD1 or TRBD2 (5 bases each). The V gene lost 5 bases and the J gene lost 0 bases, with 14 bases spanning the gap. Per the germline V gene, CDR1 is DFQATT and CDR2 is SNEGSKA (reference sequence). The CDR3 consists of 15 residues. The CDR3 sequence: CSASRDGIAKNIQYF. CDR3 nucleotide sequence: TGCAGTGCTTCCAGGGACGGTATAGCCAAAAACATTCAGTACTTC.

This chain uses TRBV5-4 with TRBJ2-7; TRBD2 matches at 7 bases. Looked up from germline, CDR1 is SGHNT and CDR2 is YYREEE (reference sequence). The CDR3 covers 15 residues. Trimming removed 5 bases from V and 3 bases from J; junction bases left unmatched: 11. The CDR3 is CASRVAGGSYYEQYF. For the CDR3, the DNA is TGTGCCAGCAGGGTAGCGGGCGGGAGTTACTACGAGCAGTACTTC.

This clonotype was detected once. V and J are TRBV7-9 and TRBJ2-1; 11 nucleotides align to TRBD2. CDR3 size: 16 residues. Unmatched junction bases numbered 6, after V lost 3 bases and J lost 5 bases. Per the germline V gene, CDR1 is SEHNR and CDR2 is FQNEAQ (reference sequence). The CDR3 nucleotides read TGTGCCAGCAGCTTTAAGGTGGGACTAGCGGACAATGAGCAGTTCTTC. Amino acids: CASSFKVGLADNEQFF.

The J gene is TRBJ2-7, the V gene TRBV5-1, with 8 positions matching TRBD2. Germline loops: CDR1 SGHRS, CDR2 YFSETQ. The CDR3 is 14 amino acids. This CDR3 is CDQNSGVSLYEQYF. The CDR3 coding sequence is TGCGACCAAAATAGCGGGGTCTCCCTCTACGAGCAGTACTTC. Variable domain in full (rest from reference TRBV5-1 and TRBJ2-7): KAGVTQTPRYLIKTRGQQVTLSCSPISGHRSVSWYQQTPGQGLQFLFEYFSETQRNKGNFPGRFSGRQFSNSRSEMNVSTLELGDSALYLCDQNSGVSLYEQYFGPGTRLTVT.

This clonotype occurred a few times. The rearrangement links TRBV4-1 to TRBJ2-3; D is ambiguous. The CDR3 contains 14 residues. The germline CDR1 and CDR2 sequences are MGHRA and YSYEKL. Trimming took 0 bases from V and 2 from J, leaving 6 bases between them. The CDR3, as DNA: TGCGCCAGCAGCCAAGATCTTACCACAGATACGCAGTATTTT. It codes for CASSQDLTTDTQYF.

This chain joins TRBV28 and TRBJ2-3; D is perhaps TRBD1 (5 bases). Germline values: CDR1 MDHEN, CDR2 SYDVKM. This CDR3 is built from 18 residues. V was clipped by 3 bases and J by 8 bases, with 27 bases between them. The DNA of the CDR3 is TGTGCCAGCAGTTTGGTCACAGGATCCTACACCCGCCACCGTACGCAGTATTTT. It yields the protein CASSLVTGSYTRHRTQYF. Filled out from reference TRBV28 and TRBJ2-3, the complete variable domain reads DVKVTQSSRYLVKRTGEKVFLECVQDMDHENMFWYRQDPGLGLRLIYFSYDVKMKEKGDIPEGYSVSREKKERFSLILESASTNQTSMYLCASSLVTGSYTRHRTQYFGPGTRLTVL.

This clonotype appeared a few times. The chain recombines TRBV29-1 with TRBJ2-5; 7 nucleotides match TRBD1. The length of the CDR3 is 13 residues. The V gene's germline CDR1 is SQVTM and CDR2 ANQGSEA. V was clipped by 6 bases and J by 1 base; unmatched bases: 5. The CDR3: CSVARDSQETQYF. In DNA form, the CDR3 reads TGCAGCGTGGCACGGGACAGCCAAGAGACCCAGTACTTC.

Ten or more counts support this clonotype. The CDR3 reads CAILTSGRNNEQFF. The CDR3 DNA reads TGTGCCATATTAACTAGCGGGAGAAACAATGAGCAGTTCTTC. The rearrangement joins TRBV10-3 to TRBJ2-1, with 11 bases that match TRBD2. CDR1 and CDR2 from the germline V gene are ENHRY and SYGVKD. Trimming removed 9 bases from V and 5 bases from J; junction bases left unmatched: 6. The CDR3 runs 14 residues.

This clonotype was observed a handful of times. This chain connects TRBV6-1 to TRBJ2-5; TRBD2 aligns across 12 bases. Trimming at V came to 3 bases and at J to 5 bases, leaving 13 bases not matched to a gene. From germline, CDR1 is MNHNS and CDR2 SASEGT. CDR3 length: 18 residues. The CDR3 coding sequence is TGTGCCAGCAGTGATCCCGGACTAGCGGGACTGCTAGGGGAGACCCAGTACTTC. Translating it yields CASSDPGLAGLLGETQYF.

V is TRBV18 and J is TRBJ2-7, with D unresolved. The germline CDR1 and CDR2 sequences are KGHSH and LQKENI. This CDR3 has 15 residues. V shed 1 base and J shed 6 bases, with 16 bases lying between them. The chain's CDR3 is CASSPLHRSRFEQYF. DNA of the CDR3: TGTGCCAGCTCACCACTACATCGCTCTCGGTTCGAGCAGTACTTC.